This T cell receptor (beta chain) was found in a study of response to subunit inactivated influenza vaccine. Concerning this clonotype itself: What it recognizes is unknown.

CDR1 and CDR2 (germline): SGHRS, YFSETQ. Losses at the gene ends were 2 bases for V and 0 bases for J; bases not matched to a gene: 7. CDR3 length equals 16 residues. Points from the study as a whole: Every seasonal influenza vaccination brings in few new T cells, the authors suggested.

TCRdb itself ran the RT-PCR reads through MiXCR, one entry per CDR3 protein. Here the sample spans more than 400,000 distinct CDR3 sequences, under 8.5% being singletons. V is TRBV5-1 and J is TRBJ2-7; 8 nucleotides agree with TRBD2. Source: PBMCs from blood, taken about 23 months after vaccination. This TCR was recovered from a man aged 50 to 69 who received an inactivated influenza vaccine. The CDR3 loop reads CASSFFPGGSSYEQYF. The CDR3 DNA reads TGCGCCAGCAGCTTCTTCCCGGGAGGGAGCTCCTACGAGCAGTACTTC.